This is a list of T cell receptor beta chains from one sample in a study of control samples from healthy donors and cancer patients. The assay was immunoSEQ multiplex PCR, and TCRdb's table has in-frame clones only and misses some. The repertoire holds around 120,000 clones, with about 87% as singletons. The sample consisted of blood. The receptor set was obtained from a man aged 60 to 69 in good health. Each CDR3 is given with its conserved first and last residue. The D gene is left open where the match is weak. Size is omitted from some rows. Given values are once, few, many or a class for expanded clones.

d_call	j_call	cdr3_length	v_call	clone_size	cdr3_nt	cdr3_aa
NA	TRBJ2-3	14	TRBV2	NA	TGTGCCAGCAGGGTGGACGGGACCGTGGATACGCAGTATTTT	CASRVDGTVDTQYF
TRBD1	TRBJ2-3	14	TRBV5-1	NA	TGCGCCAGCAGCCTGGGACAGCTCACAGATACGCAGTATTTT	CASSLGQLTDTQYF
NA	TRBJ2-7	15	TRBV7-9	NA	TGTGCCAGCAGCCCCCGGGACGGGGGAGTACGGGAGCAGTACTTC	CASSPRDGGVREQYF
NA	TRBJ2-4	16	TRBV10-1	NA	TGCGCCAGCAGTGTTTGTACAGACATAGCCAAAAACATTCAGTACTTC	CASSVCTDIAKNIQYF
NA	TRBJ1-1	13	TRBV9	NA	TGTGCCAGCAGCGTTCATTTGGACACTGAAGCTTTCTTT	CASSVHLDTEAFF
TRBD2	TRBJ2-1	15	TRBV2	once	TGTGCCAGCAGTGCCCTAGCGGGCAACTACAATGAGCAGTTCTTC	CASSALAGNYNEQFF
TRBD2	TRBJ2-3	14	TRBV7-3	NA	TGCGCCAGCAGCTTAGACGGGGGGGCAAGGGCGCAGTATTTT	CASSLDGGARAQYF
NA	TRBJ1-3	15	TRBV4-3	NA	TGCGCCAGCAGCCAAGATAGCCCAGCCGGAAACACCATATATTTT	CASSQDSPAGNTIYF
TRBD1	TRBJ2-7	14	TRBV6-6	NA	TGTGCCAGCAGTCTAACAGGGGCTTTCGACGAGCAGTACTTC	CASSLTGAFDEQYF
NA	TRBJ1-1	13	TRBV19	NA	TGTGCCAGTAGTTTCGGGACCGTCGCGCAAGCTTTCTTT	CASSFGTVAQAFF
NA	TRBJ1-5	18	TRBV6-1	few	TGTGCCAGCAGTGAAGGATTGGTGGTGCAGACTAGCAATCAGCCCCAGCATTTT	CASSEGLVVQTSNQPQHF
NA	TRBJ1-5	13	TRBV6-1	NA	TGTGCCAGCACCAAGGCTCCGGTTCAGCCCCAGCATTTT	CASTKAPVQPQHF
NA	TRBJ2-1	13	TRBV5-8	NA	TGTGCCAGCAGCTTGTCCCGGTACAATGAGCAGTTCTTC	CASSLSRYNEQFF
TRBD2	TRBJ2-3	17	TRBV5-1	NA	TGCGCCAGCAGCTACCTCCCTGGACTAGCGGGGGAGGATACGCAGTATTTT	CASSYLPGLAGEDTQYF
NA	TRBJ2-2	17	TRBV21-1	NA	TGTGCCAGCAGCAAAGAAGGCAGCGACGGTAACACCGGGGAGCTGTTTTTT	CASSKEGSDGNTGELFF
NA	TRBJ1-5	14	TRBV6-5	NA	TGTGCCAGCAGTTGGACATCATTTGATCAGCCCCAGCATTTT	CASSWTSFDQPQHF
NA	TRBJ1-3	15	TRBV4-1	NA	TGCGCCAGCAGCCAAGATTGGACAGCTGGAAACACCATATATTTT	CASSQDWTAGNTIYF
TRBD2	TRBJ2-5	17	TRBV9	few	TGTGCCAGCAGCGTCTTTCCGGGACTAGCGGGACAAGAGACCCAGTACTTC	CASSVFPGLAGQETQYF
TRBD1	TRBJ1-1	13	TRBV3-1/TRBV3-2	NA	TGTGCCAGCAGCCACACAGGGGGGACTGAAGCTTTCTTT	CASSHTGGTEAFF
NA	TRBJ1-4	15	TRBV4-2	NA	TGTGCCAGCAGCCTTTCTGGGGACGGGAATGAAAAACTGTTTTTT	CASSLSGDGNEKLFF
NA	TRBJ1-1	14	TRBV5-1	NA	TGCGCCAGCAATCCGGTACTGGGGAACACTGAAGCTTTCTTT	CASNPVLGNTEAFF
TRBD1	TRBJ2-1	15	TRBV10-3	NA	TGTGCCATCAGTGAGCCAGGACAGGTCCGCAATGAGCAGTTCTTC	CAISEPGQVRNEQFF
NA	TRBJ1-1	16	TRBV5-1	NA	TGCGCCAGCAGCCCACAATCGGGGGGGCGGGGGACTGAAGCTTTCTTT	CASSPQSGGRGTEAFF
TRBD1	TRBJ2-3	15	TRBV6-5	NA	TGTGCCAGCAGTTTAGCAGGGGGTCGGACAGATACGCAGTATTTT	CASSLAGGRTDTQYF
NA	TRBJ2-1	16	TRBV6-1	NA	TGTGCCAGCAGTGCCAATCTAGGGAGCTCCTACAATGAGCAGTTCTTC	CASSANLGSSYNEQFF
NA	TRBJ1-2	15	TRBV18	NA	TGTGCCAGCTCACCTGGTACAGGGCTTAACTATGGCTACACCTTC	CASSPGTGLNYGYTF
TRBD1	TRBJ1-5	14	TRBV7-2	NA	TGTGCCAGCAGCATACAGGGGGGCAATCAGCCCCAGCATTTT	CASSIQGGNQPQHF
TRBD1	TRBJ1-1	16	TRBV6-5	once	TGTGCCAGCAGTTATTCCGAGACAGGGGTGAACACTGAAGCTTTCTTT	CASSYSETGVNTEAFF
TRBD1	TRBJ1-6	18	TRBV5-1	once	TGCGCCAGCAGCTTGTTCCTCCAGGGGGCGCCGGAAGGTTCACCCCTCCACTTT	CASSLFLQGAPEGSPLHF
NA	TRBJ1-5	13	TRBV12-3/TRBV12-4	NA	TGTGCCAGCAGTGCAGGGGCGCGCCAGCCCCAGCATTTT	CASSAGARQPQHF